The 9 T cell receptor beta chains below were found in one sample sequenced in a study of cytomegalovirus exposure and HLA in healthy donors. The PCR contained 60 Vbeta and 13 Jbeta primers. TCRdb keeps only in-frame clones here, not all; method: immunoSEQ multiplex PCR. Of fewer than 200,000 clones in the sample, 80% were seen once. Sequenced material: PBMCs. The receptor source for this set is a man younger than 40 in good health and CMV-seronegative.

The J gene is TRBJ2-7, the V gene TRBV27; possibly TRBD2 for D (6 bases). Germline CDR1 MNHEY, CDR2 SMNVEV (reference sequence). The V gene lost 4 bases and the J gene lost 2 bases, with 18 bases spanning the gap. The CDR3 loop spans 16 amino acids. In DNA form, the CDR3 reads TGTGCCAGCAGTTCCCTTGGGACTTACCGAGCCTACGAGCAGTACTTC. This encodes CASSSLGTYRAYEQYF.

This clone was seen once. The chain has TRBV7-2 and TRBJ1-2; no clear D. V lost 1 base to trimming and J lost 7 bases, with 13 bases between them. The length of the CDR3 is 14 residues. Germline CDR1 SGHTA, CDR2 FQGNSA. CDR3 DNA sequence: TGTGCCAGCAGCTTAGGCGTTCGGGGTAGTGGCTACACCTTC. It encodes CASSLGVRGSGYTF.

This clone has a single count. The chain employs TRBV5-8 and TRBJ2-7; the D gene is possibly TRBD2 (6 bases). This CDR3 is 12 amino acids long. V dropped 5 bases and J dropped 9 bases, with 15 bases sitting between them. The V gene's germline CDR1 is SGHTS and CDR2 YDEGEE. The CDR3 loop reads CASSFGGERQYF. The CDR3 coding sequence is TGTGCCAGCAGTTTTGGCGGGGAACGGCAGTACTTC.

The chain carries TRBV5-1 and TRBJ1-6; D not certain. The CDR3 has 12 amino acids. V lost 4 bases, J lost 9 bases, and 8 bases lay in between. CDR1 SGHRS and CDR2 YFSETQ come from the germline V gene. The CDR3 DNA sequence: TGCGCCAGCAGCGGAAGGAGTTCACCCCTCCACTTT. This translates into CASSGRSSPLHF.

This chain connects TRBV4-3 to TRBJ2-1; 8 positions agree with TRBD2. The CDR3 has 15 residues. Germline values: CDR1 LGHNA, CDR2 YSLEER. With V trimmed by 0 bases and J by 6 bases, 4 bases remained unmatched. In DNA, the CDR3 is TGCGCCAGCAGCCAAGATATAGGGACTAGCAATGAGCAGTTCTTC. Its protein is CASSQDIGTSNEQFF.

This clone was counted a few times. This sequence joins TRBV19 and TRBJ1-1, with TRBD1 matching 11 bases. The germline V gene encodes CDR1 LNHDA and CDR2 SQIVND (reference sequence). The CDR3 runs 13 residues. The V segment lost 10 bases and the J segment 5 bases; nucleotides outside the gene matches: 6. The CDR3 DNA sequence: TGTGCCACGGGACAGGGGGTTGGGACTGAAGCTTTCTTT. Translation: CATGQGVGTEAFF.

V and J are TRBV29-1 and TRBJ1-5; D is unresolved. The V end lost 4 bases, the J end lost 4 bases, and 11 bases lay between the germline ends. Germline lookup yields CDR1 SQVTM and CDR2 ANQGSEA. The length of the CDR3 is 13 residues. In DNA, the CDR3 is TGCAGCGTTGGGAGCCCTAGGAATCAGCCCCAGCATTTT. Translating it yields CSVGSPRNQPQHF.

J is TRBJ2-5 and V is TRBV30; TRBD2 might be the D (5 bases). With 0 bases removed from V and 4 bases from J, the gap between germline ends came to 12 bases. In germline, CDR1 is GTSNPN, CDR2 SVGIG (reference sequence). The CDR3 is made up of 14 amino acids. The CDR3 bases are TGTGCCTGGAGTGTACCTGGAGGAGGAGAGACCCAGTACTTC. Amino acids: CAWSVPGGGETQYF.

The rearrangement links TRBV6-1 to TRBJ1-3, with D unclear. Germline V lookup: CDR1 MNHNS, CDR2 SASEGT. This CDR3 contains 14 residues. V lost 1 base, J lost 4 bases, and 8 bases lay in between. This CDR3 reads CASSEVFAGNTIYF. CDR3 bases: TGTGCCAGCAGTGAAGTCTTCGCGGGAAACACCATATATTTT.